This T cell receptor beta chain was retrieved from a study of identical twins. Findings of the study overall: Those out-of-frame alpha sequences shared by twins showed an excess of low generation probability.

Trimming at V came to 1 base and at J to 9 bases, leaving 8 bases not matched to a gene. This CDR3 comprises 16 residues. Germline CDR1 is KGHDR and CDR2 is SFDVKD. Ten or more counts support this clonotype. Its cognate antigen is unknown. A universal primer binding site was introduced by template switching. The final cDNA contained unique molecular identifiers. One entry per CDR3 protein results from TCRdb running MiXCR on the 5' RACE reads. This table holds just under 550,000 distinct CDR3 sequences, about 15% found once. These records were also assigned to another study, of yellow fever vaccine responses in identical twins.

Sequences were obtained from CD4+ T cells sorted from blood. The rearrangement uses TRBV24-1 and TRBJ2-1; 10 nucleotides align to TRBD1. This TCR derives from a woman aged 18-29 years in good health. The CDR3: CATSDLGTGASGEQFF. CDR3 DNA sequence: TGTGCCACCAGTGATTTAGGGACAGGGGCCAGCGGTGAGCAGTTCTTC.